This T cell receptor beta chain was retrieved from a study of CD8 T cells in Susac syndrome (dated by TCRdb to between 2019 and 2020). With regard to the full study: Among the Susac syndrome patients who were sequenced, clinically active disease was present in about six and clinical remission was observed in roughly eight. The study compared CD8+ T cell repertoire clonality among approximately twelve healthy donors, roughly 14 Susac syndrome patients and fewer than 19 multiple sclerosis patients. At blood withdrawal, Susac syndrome patients were therapy-naive, treated with corticosteroids (with IVIg additionally given to some), or treated with IVIg alone. Repertoire sequencing was used to test whether CD8+ T cell activation and differentiation in Susac syndrome was antigen driven.

Peripheral blood CD8+ and CD4+ T cells from healthy donors, Susac syndrome patients and multiple sclerosis patients were profiled by high-throughput TCR beta sequencing. The Susac syndrome patients fulfilled recently defined diagnostic criteria for definite or probable disease. Bulk CD8+ and CD4+ T cells were purified magnetically by negative isolation, whereas CD8+ TEMRA cells were enriched by FACS. Blood was collected in EDTA tubes and processed within 24 hours, with PBMCs isolated through density gradient centrifugation. PBMCs intended for TCR sequencing were frozen in liquid nitrogen and were later thawed in a 37 degrees C water bath. A purity of at least 90% was achieved for sorted or isolated CD4+, CD8+ and CD8+ TEMRA cells. Broad study findings and their caveats: The study acknowledged that relatively few individuals were included in the TCR sequencing and HLA analysis. Approximately 15 Susac-specific public clones were identified in the total CD8+ repertoire, and five or six Susac-specific public clones were identified in the CD8+ TEMRA repertoire. Clonal expansion was observed in Susac syndrome CD8+ repertoires, with the highest expansion in CD8+ TEMRA cells and greater expansion in clinically active than in remitting patients.

About this clonotype itself: Its recognized antigen is unknown. It has no much larger one-base neighbor in the sample; base qualities were not kept.

RNA was extracted using the RNeasy kit, and roughly 0.45 to 1 ug of the RNA was reverse transcribed with random hexamers. The immunoSEQ multiplex PCR assay, covering 54 Vbeta and 13 Jbeta segments, was used to amplify TCR beta CDR3 regions. PCR amplification bias was corrected by using a synthetic template baseline for primer optimization and computational correction. The authors' analysis ran thus. Only productive sequences were kept, with reads annotated to V, D and J genes according to IMGT and analyzed in immunoSEQ Analyzer. Clonality was computed as one minus Shannon entropy normalized by log2 of the number of productive unique sequences. Public and private clones were assessed among the 100 most prevalent clones of each patient and control. Clones were defined as Susac-specific if absent from the healthy and MS cohorts, from 1052 published viral clones and from other ImmuneACCESS disease sequences. The raw public data were reprocessed by TCRdb itself: fastp quality trimming at Q25, MiXCR clonotype calling, in-frame beta chains only. One record per CDR3 amino acid sequence lists the most common genes and DNA. TCRdb, rather than the study authors, made the V and J calls. This sample lists roughly 130,000 distinct CDR3 sequences; roughly 94% were detected once. The top ten clones comprise around 0.28% of the sample.

At the junction V is shortened by 0 bases and J by 3 bases; bases outside the gene matches: 2. Reading from cysteine to phenylalanine, the CDR3 counts 15 amino acids. Only the CDR3 portion is preserved as DNA: 45 bases, with reading frame beginning at the first base. The germline V gene supplies CDR1 LGHNA and CDR2 YSLEER. The sequence came from a human donor with Susac syndrome. Recombination connected TRBV4-3 to TRBJ2-1, with TRBD2 matching 7 junction bases. Source material: CD8+ T cells from PBMCs. The CDR3 protein is CASSQDRTSYNEQFF. The sequence in DNA is TGCGCCAGCAGCCAAGATCGGACTAGCTACAATGAGCAGTTCTTC.